This is a list of T cell receptor beta chains from one sample in a study of cytomegalovirus exposure and HLA in healthy donors. Data came from immunoSEQ multiplex PCR; TCRdb stores just in-frame clones and leaves some out. Recorded for this sample: about 200,000 clones. Sequences were obtained from PBMCs. These receptors came from a boy aged 5-17 years in good health and CMV-seronegative. Both conserved end residues are part of each CDR3. D genes are given only for firm matches.

d_call,cdr3_length,j_call,v_call,cdr3_nt,cdr3_aa
TRBD1,12,TRBJ2-7,TRBV5-1,TGCGCCAGCAGGGATCAGGGGGTTTTGGAGTACTTC,CASRDQGVLEYF
TRBD1,14,TRBJ1-1,TRBV6-1,TGTGCCACCAAACAGGGGACGTCGAACACTGAAGCTTTCTTT,CATKQGTSNTEAFF
TRBD2,17,TRBJ2-7,TRBV30,TGTGCCTGGAGTGTCAGCTGGACTAGCGGGGTTCCCTACGAGCAGTACTTC,CAWSVSWTSGVPYEQYF
.,14,TRBJ2-7,TRBV6-5,TGTGCCAGCAGTTACTTCGAGAGGGGGGGCGAGCAGTACTTC,CASSYFERGGEQYF
TRBD1,15,TRBJ2-7,TRBV10-3,TGTGCCATCAGTCCTTGGACAGGGAGTGCTGGCGAGCAGTACTTC,CAISPWTGSAGEQYF
.,15,TRBJ1-5,TRBV10-2,TGCGCCAGCAGTGAGGTGGACAGAAGCAATCAGCCCCAGCATTTT,CASSEVDRSNQPQHF
TRBD1,16,TRBJ2-7,TRBV18,TGTGCCAGCTCACCACTGCCGACAGGGCTGGATGGGGAGCAGTACTTC,CASSPLPTGLDGEQYF
.,15,TRBJ2-2,TRBV5-8,TGTGCCAGCAGCCCGCTCCCCTCGGGCACCGGGGAGCTGTTTTTT,CASSPLPSGTGELFF
TRBD1,17,TRBJ1-4,TRBV5-4,TGTGCCAGCACCTCTGGGGGGCAAAGGGGGCAGGGTGAAAAACTGTTTTTT,CASTSGGQRGQGEKLFF
.,17,TRBJ2-5,TRBV11-3,TGTGCCAGCAGCATGACCCCCTATGGAGTTGGTCAAGAGACCCAGTACTTC,CASSMTPYGVGQETQYF
.,10,TRBJ1-1,TRBV20-1,TGCAGTGCTGCGCCGGGGGACGCTTTCTTT,CSAAPGDAFF
TRBD2,14,TRBJ2-7,TRBV5-5,TGTGCCAGCAGATTCCCGGGGGGGTCCTACGAGCAGTACTTC,CASRFPGGSYEQYF
.,16,TRBJ2-1,TRBV6-5,TGTGCCAGCAGTTACTATATGCAGGGGGGCGGATATGAGCAGTTCTTC,CASSYYMQGGGYEQFF
TRBD1,13,TRBJ1-4,TRBV7-8,TGTGCCAGCAGCCCGGGGCAGGGGGGAAAACTGTTTTTT,CASSPGQGGKLFF
.,15,TRBJ2-6,TRBV11-3,TGTGCCAGCAGCTCCGTTCGCTCTGGGGCCAACGTCCTGACTTTC,CASSSVRSGANVLTF
.,13,TRBJ1-5,TRBV19,TGTGCCAGTAGTATCAGGGGTCCCCAGCCCCAGCATTTT,CASSIRGPQPQHF
.,11,TRBJ1-2,TRBV18,TGTGCCAGCTCTCCCGGGGGTGGCTACACCTTC,CASSPGGGYTF
TRBD2,16,TRBJ2-7,TRBV4-2,TGTGCCAGCAGCCAAGATTTGGCGGGGGGGCTCCCCGAGCAGTACTTC,CASSQDLAGGLPEQYF
.,13,TRBJ1-2,TRBV7-9,TGTGCCAGCAGCTTAGAAGTTTTAGAAGGCTACACCTTC,CASSLEVLEGYTF
TRBD1,15,TRBJ1-6,TRBV4-2,TGTGCCAGCAGCCAAACCCGGACAGGGAACTCACCCCTCCACTTT,CASSQTRTGNSPLHF
.,18,TRBJ1-3,TRBV5-6,TGTGCCAGCAGCTTGCTTGAGGTCCTAAGCCTTACTGGAAACACCATATATTTT,CASSLLEVLSLTGNTIYF
.,13,TRBJ1-2,TRBV6-1,TGTGCCAGCAAGTGGCAGAATAACTATGGCTACACCTTC,CASKWQNNYGYTF
.,13,TRBJ1-2,TRBV6-1,TGTGCCAGCAGTGTTGACTCCTCAGAGGGCTACACCTTC,CASSVDSSEGYTF
.,13,TRBJ1-1,TRBV5-1,TGCGCCAACGCCGGGACACCGGAGTGTGAAGCTTTCTTT,CANAGTPECEAFF
TRBD1,15,TRBJ1-4,TRBV27,TGTGCCAGCAGTTCCGGGGACAGGGTTAATGAAAAACTGTTTTTT,CASSSGDRVNEKLFF
TRBD1,15,TRBJ1-1,TRBV28,TGTGCCAGCAGGCCTCAGGGGGCGCGTTTTACTGAAGCTTTCTTT,CASRPQGARFTEAFF
TRBD1,14,TRBJ1-1,TRBV2,TGTGCCAGCAGTGCCACAGGGGTGAACACTGAAGCTTTCTTT,CASSATGVNTEAFF
TRBD1,13,TRBJ1-2,TRBV6-5,TGTGCCAGCGGGACGAGGGGGCCGGGAGGCTACACCTTC,CASGTRGPGGYTF
.,13,TRBJ1-1,TRBV7-2,TGTGCCTGCGGGGGGGATTTTAACACTGAAGCTTTCTTT,CACGGDFNTEAFF
TRBD2,16,TRBJ2-7,TRBV18,TGTGCCAGCTTCGGGGGGGAAACCCCTTCGGAATACGAGCAGTACTTC,CASFGGETPSEYEQYF
.,16,TRBJ1-5,TRBV6-6,TGTGCCAGCAGTTACCTCGGTATTCGTAGCAATCAGCCCCAGCATTTT,CASSYLGIRSNQPQHF
TRBD1,14,TRBJ2-3,TRBV10-3,TGTGCCATCAAAGACAGGGGGCGGATAGATACGCAGTATTTT,CAIKDRGRIDTQYF
TRBD2,14,TRBJ2-5,TRBV2,TGTGCCAGCAGAGCGGGGCCAGAGGGAGAGACCCAGTACTTC,CASRAGPEGETQYF
.,17,TRBJ1-2,TRBV4-1,TGCGCCAGCAGCCAGAATTTACGGGACACAGAATACTATGGCTACACCTTC,CASSQNLRDTEYYGYTF
.,14,TRBJ2-7,TRBV5-3,TGTGCCAGAAAATCGGGTCAGGGAAAAGACCAGCAGTACTTC,CARKSGQGKDQQYF
.,15,TRBJ2-7,TRBV2,TGTGCCAGCAGTGAGTGGCAGGGGCAATCCTACGAGCAGTACTTC,CASSEWQGQSYEQYF
TRBD2,15,TRBJ2-3,TRBV6-4,TGTGCCAGCAGTTTCTCTAGCGGGGGGATAGATACGCAGTATTTT,CASSFSSGGIDTQYF
.,18,TRBJ2-6,TRBV30,TGTGCCTGGAGTGGGGTGGGGGCTTCCCTCCTTGGGGCCAACGTCCTGACTTTC,CAWSGVGASLLGANVLTF
.,13,TRBJ2-3,TRBV5-1,TGCGCCAGTAGGGACACCAGCACAGATACGCAGTATTTT,CASRDTSTDTQYF
.,12,TRBJ1-1,TRBV5-6,TGTGCCAGCAGCTTGCTTGACCAACAGGCTTTCTTT,CASSLLDQQAFF
.,14,TRBJ2-7,TRBV5-1,TGCGCCAGCAGCTTGGGACTGGTCTCCTACGAGCAGTACTTC,CASSLGLVSYEQYF
.,16,TRBJ2-1,TRBV6-5,TGTGCCAGCAGTTACTCGAATCTGGTCCTAGTCGATGAGCAGTTCTTC,CASSYSNLVLVDEQFF
TRBD2,16,TRBJ2-7,TRBV5-4,TGTGCCAGCAGCCGTCCCCCCACCAGCGGGGGAAACGAGCAGTACTTC,CASSRPPTSGGNEQYF
TRBD1,13,TRBJ2-7,TRBV11-2,TGTGCCAGCAGCTTGGGACAGGGCTTCGAGCAGTACTTC,CASSLGQGFEQYF
.,16,TRBJ2-1,TRBV7-6,TGTGCCAGCAGCTTAGGGGTAGCGGCTCCCTACAATGAGCAGTTCTTC,CASSLGVAAPYNEQFF
.,10,TRBJ2-7,TRBV10-2,TGCGCCAGCAAGGAGGGGCTGCAGTACTTC,CASKEGLQYF
TRBD1,12,TRBJ1-5,TRBV30,TGTGCCTGGGGACAGGGTGGTCAGCCCCAGCATTTT,CAWGQGGQPQHF
.,14,TRBJ1-1,TRBV28,TGTGCCAGCAGTAGGGGATCTCGGGACACTGAAGCTTTCTTT,CASSRGSRDTEAFF
.,13,TRBJ2-7,TRBV30,TGTGCCTGGAGATATGCGGGAAGGTACGAGCAGTACTTC,CAWRYAGRYEQYF
.,13,TRBJ1-1,TRBV9,TGTGCCAGCAGCGTGGGCAGGGTGACTGAAGCTTTCTTT,CASSVGRVTEAFF
TRBD1,15,TRBJ1-1,TRBV19,TGTGCCAGTAGTCCTGGACAGGGCGGCCGGAGTAGAGCTTTCTTT,CASSPGQGGRSRAFF
.,12,TRBJ1-6,TRBV5-6,TGTGCCAGCAGCTTATCAGATTCACCCCTCCACTTT,CASSLSDSPLHF
.,14,TRBJ1-6,TRBV19,TGTGCCAGTAGTATCGTTCAAAAAGCTTCACCCCTCCACTTT,CASSIVQKASPLHF
.,16,TRBJ1-2,TRBV6-5,TGTGCCAGCAGTTACGGATCGACAGAGCCCGCTTATGGCTACACCTTC,CASSYGSTEPAYGYTF
.,15,TRBJ1-5,TRBV6-5,TGTGCCAGCAGTATGGAATCGGGGGGCAATCAGCCCCAGCATTTT,CASSMESGGNQPQHF
.,13,TRBJ2-3,TRBV12-5,TGTGCTAGTGGGCCTCCTAGTAGAGATACGCAGTATTTT,CASGPPSRDTQYF
.,13,TRBJ2-3,TRBV5-4,TGTGCCAGCAGCTTGGCAGGATGGGATACGCAGTATTTT,CASSLAGWDTQYF
TRBD2,17,TRBJ2-3,TRBV5-4,TGTGCCAGCAGCCAGAAACGTGGCGGGGGGCCCACAGATACGCAGTATTTT,CASSQKRGGGPTDTQYF
TRBD1,13,TRBJ2-7,TRBV6-5,TGTGCCAGCAGTTACTCAGGGGGCCACGAGCAGTACTTC,CASSYSGGHEQYF